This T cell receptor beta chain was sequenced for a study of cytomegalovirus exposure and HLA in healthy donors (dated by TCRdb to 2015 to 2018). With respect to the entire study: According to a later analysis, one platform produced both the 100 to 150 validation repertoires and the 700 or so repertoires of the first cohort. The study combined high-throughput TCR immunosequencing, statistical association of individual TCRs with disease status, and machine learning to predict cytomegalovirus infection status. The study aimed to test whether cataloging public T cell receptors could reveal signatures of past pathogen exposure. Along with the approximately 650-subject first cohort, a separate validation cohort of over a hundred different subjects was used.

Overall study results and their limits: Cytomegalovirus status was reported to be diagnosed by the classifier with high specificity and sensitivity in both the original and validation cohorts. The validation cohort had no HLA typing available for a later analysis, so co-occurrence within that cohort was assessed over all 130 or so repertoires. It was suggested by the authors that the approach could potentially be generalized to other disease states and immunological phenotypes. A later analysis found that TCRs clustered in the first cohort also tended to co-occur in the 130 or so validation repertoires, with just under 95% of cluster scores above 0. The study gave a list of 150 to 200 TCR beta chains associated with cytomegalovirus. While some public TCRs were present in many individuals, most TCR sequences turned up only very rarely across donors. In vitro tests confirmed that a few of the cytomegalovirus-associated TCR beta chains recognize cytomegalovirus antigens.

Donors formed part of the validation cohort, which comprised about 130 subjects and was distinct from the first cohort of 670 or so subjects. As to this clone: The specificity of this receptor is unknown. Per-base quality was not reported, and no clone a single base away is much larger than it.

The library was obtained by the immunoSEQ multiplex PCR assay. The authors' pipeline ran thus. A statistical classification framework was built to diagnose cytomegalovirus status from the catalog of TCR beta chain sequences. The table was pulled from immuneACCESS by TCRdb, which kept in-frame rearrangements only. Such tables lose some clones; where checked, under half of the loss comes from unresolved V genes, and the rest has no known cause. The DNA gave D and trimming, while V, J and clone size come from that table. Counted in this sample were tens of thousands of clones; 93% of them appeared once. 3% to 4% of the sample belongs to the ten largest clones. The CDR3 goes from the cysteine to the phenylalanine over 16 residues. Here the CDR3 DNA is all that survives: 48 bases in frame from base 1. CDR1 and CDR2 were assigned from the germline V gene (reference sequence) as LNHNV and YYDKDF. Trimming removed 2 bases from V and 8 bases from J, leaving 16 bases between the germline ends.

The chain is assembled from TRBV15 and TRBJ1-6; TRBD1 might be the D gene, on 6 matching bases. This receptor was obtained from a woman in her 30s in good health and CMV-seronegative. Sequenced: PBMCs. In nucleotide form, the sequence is TGTGCCACCAGCAGACCCCAGGGGCCGGGATATTCACCCCTCCACTTT. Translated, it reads CATSRPQGPGYSPLHF.